This T cell receptor (beta chain) appears in the sequencing data of a study of blood T cell repertoires in COVID-19. Study overall: The study drew acute and convalescent COVID-19 samples from the United States, Italy and Spain. PBMCs, B-cell-depleted T cells, or T cells were the source of the cDNA or gDNA that made up the material.

As originally analysed: Estimation of nucleated cell counts relied on the amplification of reference gene primers. Sequencing was performed with immunoSEQ multiplex PCR; in TCRdb, only in-frame clones are kept and a portion is missing. V, J and clone size reflect that table, while D and trimming were determined from the DNA. The sample lists roughly 130,000 clones, roughly 83% occurring once. This clone was seen a single time. The sequenced sample was peripheral blood. This receptor was obtained from a woman aged 45-65 years with acute or convalescent COVID-19.

CDR3 sequence reads: CASSDEAGTGGNQPQHF. The CDR3 region has the DNA TGTGCCAGCAGTGATGAGGCGGGGACAGGGGGCAATCAGCCCCAGCATTTT. The V and J genes are TRBV2 and TRBJ1-5; 10 bases are a match to TRBD1. The CDR3 is 17 residues long. V trimming: 3 bases; J trimming: 2 bases; junction bases outside the gene matches: 7. From germline, CDR1 is SNHLY and CDR2 FYNNEI.